This TCR beta chain stems from a study of blood T cells in healthy people across ages. Study overall: About one barcoded beta molecule per two T cells came from capture by template switching.

This clonotype was seen more than once but under ten times. Its target is not known. Whole-study results and caveats: Age showed a roughly linear inverse relationship with TCR beta diversity per million T cells.

This CDR3 has 13 residues. Trimming took 5 bases from V and 1 from J, leaving 8 bases between them. Germline-derived CDR1 and CDR2 are SGHTA and FQGTGA. Then a second PCR, running about 6 to 12 cycles, was carried out with a sample-barcoded 5' primer and a J-beta primer mix. Paired-end reads containing CDR3 totaled no fewer than 2.5 million for each sample. TCRdb re-analysed the 5' RACE reads in MiXCR, keeping a single row per CDR3 protein. The table shows roughly 500,000 distinct CDR3 sequences, with roughly a quarter occurring only once. Sequencing used blood. The receptor was isolated from a woman aged 70 to 79 in good health. The V call is TRBV7-3, the J call TRBJ2-5; D not resolved. The chain's CDR3 is CASSALAQETQYF. The CDR3 region has the DNA TGTGCCAGCAGCGCCTTGGCCCAAGAGACCCAGTACTTC. Based on the CDR3 plus reference TRBV7-3 and TRBJ2-5, the full variable domain is GAGVSQTPSNKVTEKGKYVELRCDPISGHTALYWYRQSLGQGPEFLIYFQGTGAADDSGLPNDRFFAVRPEGSVSTLKIQRTERGDSAVYLCASSALAQETQYFGPGTRLLVL.